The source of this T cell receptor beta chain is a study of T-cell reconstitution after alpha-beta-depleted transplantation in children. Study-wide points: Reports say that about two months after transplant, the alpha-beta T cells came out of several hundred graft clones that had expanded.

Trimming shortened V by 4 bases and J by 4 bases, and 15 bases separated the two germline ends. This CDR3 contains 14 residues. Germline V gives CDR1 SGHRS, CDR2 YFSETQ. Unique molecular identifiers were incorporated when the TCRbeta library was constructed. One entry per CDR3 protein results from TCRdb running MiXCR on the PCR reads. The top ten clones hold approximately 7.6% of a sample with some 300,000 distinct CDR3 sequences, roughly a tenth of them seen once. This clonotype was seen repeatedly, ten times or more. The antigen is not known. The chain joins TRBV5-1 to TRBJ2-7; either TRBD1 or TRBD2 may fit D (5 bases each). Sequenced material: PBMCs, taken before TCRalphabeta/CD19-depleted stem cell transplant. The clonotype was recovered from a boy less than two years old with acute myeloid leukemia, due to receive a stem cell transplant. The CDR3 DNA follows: TGCGCCAGCAGCAATACCGGGACCGCGTACGAGCAGTACTTC. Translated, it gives CASSNTGTAYEQYF.